The 14 T cell receptor beta chains reported below all come from one sample, sequenced in a study of cytomegalovirus exposure and HLA in healthy donors. This PCR relied on a set of 60 Vbeta primers and 13 Jbeta primers. The assay was immunoSEQ multiplex PCR, and TCRdb's table has in-frame clones only and misses some. Among about 110,000 clones listed, more than 75% were seen once. The sample consisted of PBMCs. All receptors derive from a woman between 50 and 59 years old in good health and CMV-seropositive.

The genes are TRBV28 and TRBJ1-1, with TRBD1 matching over 7 bases. Germline V gene data show CDR1 as MDHEN and CDR2 as SYDVKM. This CDR3 has 14 amino acids. The V and J ends lost 6 bases and 0 bases, in that order; junction bases with no gene match: 4. This CDR3 is CASSRQGMNTEAFF. The CDR3 coding sequence is TGTGCCAGCAGCCGACAGGGAATGAACACTGAAGCTTTCTTT.

This chain links TRBV18 with TRBJ2-7; 12 bases align to TRBD1. There are 18 residues in the CDR3. Germline V gives CDR1 KGHSH, CDR2 LQKENI. V trimming: 1 base; J trimming: 4 bases; junction bases outside the gene matches: 11. CDR3 protein: CASSPLPPGTGGDYEQYF. For the CDR3, the DNA is TGTGCCAGCTCACCACTGCCACCGGGGACAGGGGGCGATTACGAGCAGTACTTC.

V usage is TRBV7-9 and J usage is TRBJ1-2, with D possibly matching TRBD1 (6 bases). The V gene's germline CDR1 is SEHNR and CDR2 FQNEAQ (reference sequence). Trimming removed 5 bases from V and 5 bases from J, with 18 bases in between. The CDR3 loop spans 15 amino acids. CDR3 sequence reads: CASSPEGDFFYGYTF. Written as DNA, the CDR3 is TGTGCCAGCAGCCCAGAGGGGGATTTTTTTTATGGCTACACCTTC. The full variable domain, rest sourced from reference TRBV7-9 and TRBJ1-2, is DTGVSQNPRHKITKRGQNVTFRCDPISEHNRLYWYRQTLGQGPEFLTYFQNEAQLEKSRLLSDRFSAERPKGSFSTLEIQRTEQGDSAMYLCASSPEGDFFYGYTFGSGTRLTVV.

This clone was picked up a small number of times. This sequence joins TRBV4-2 and TRBJ1-1; D is undetermined. This CDR3 comprises 14 residues. In germline, CDR1 is LGHNA, CDR2 YNFKEQ. Trimming removed 4 bases from V and 1 base from J, with 10 bases in between. CDR3 DNA: TGTGCCAGCAGCCCCCAAGCCGGGAACACTGAAGCTTTCTTT. It specifies CASSPQAGNTEAFF.

The sample holds a few counts of this clone. The chain combines TRBV7-2 with TRBJ2-2, with 8 bases fitting TRBD1. CDR1 is SGHTA, CDR2 FQGNSA, per germline. The CDR3 runs to 18 residues. The V gene end was trimmed by 2 bases and the J gene end by 0 bases; junction bases not matched to a gene: 8. In nucleotides, the CDR3 is TGTGCCAGCAGCTTATGGCCCCGGGGACAGGCGAACACCGGGGAGCTGTTTTTT. Translation: CASSLWPRGQANTGELFF.

The V gene is TRBV9, the J gene TRBJ1-3; D possibly corresponds to TRBD1 (6 bases). Germline V gene data show CDR1 as SGDLS and CDR2 as YYNGEE. Trimming took off 0 bases at V and 0 bases at J, with 10 bases between the two ends. The CDR3 is 16 residues long. CDR3 DNA sequence: TGTGCCAGCAGCGTAGGGTCGACAGGCTCTGGAAACACCATATATTTT. This sequence encodes CASSVGSTGSGNTIYF.

V is TRBV19 and J is TRBJ2-5; no definite D call. Germline CDR1 is LNHDA and CDR2 is SQIVND (reference sequence). The ends were cut back, 4 bases at V and 5 bases at J, with 14 bases in the middle. The CDR3 contains 14 residues. This CDR3 is CASSTPGGWETQYF. CDR3 DNA sequence: TGTGCCAGTAGTACCCCCGGCGGTTGGGAGACCCAGTACTTC.

The chain employs TRBV6-6 and TRBJ1-3; no clear D. Trimming removed 11 bases from V and 0 bases from J, with 14 bases in between. Germline assignment: CDR1 MNHNY and CDR2 SVGAGI (reference sequence). The CDR3 loop spans 14 amino acids. Written as DNA, the CDR3 is TGTGCCGCGTGGACTCTGAGCTCTGGAAACACCATATATTTT. It is translated as CAAWTLSSGNTIYF.

This clone was observed a few times. The V gene is TRBV28, the J gene TRBJ1-6, with TRBD1 identical over 10 bases. Per germline, CDR1 MDHEN and CDR2 SYDVKM. This CDR3 has 16 amino acids. J was trimmed by 10 bases and V by 6 bases; bases with no gene match: 12. CDR3: CASRGGGTGEFSPLHF. The DNA for the CDR3 is TGTGCCAGCAGAGGGGGAGGGACAGGGGAGTTCTCACCCCTCCACTTT.

The chain has TRBV5-4 and TRBJ2-7, with D perhaps TRBD2 (6 bases). The V gene's germline CDR1 is SGHNT and CDR2 YYREEE (reference sequence). Trimming cost V 10 bases and J 1 base, with 18 bases left between them. This CDR3 contains 14 residues. The CDR3 region is CAYRGGLGSYEQYF. The CDR3 nucleotides are TGTGCCTATAGGGGAGGTCTTGGGTCCTACGAGCAGTACTTC.

V and J are TRBV10-3 and TRBJ1-2; D might be TRBD1 (6 bases). CDR1 and CDR2 from the germline V gene are ENHRY and SYGVKD. The CDR3 is 13 amino acids. Trimming took off 3 bases at V and 6 bases at J, with 11 bases between the two ends. The CDR3 region has the DNA TGTGCCATCAGTGAAGGGGGTCCGGATGGCTACACCTTC. This encodes CAISEGGPDGYTF.

The chain employs TRBV4-1 and TRBJ1-6; D unclear. The CDR3 length is 16 residues. Trimming cost V 4 bases and J 7 bases, with 17 bases left between them. Germline CDR1 is MGHRA and CDR2 is YSYEKL. The CDR3, as DNA: TGCGCCAGCAGCCGAAGAAGCGGCAGCGCAAATTCACCCCTCCACTTT. Residues: CASSRRSGSANSPLHF.

This chain joins TRBV6-1 and TRBJ2-3, with D perhaps TRBD2 (7 bases). Looked up from germline, CDR1 is MNHNS and CDR2 is SASEGT. The V end lost 2 bases, the J end lost 7 bases, and 16 bases lay between the germline ends. CDR3 size: 15 residues. The CDR3 region is CASSELGGPTYTQYF. The CDR3 coding sequence is TGTGCCAGCAGTGAACTCGGGGGGCCTACCTATACGCAGTATTTT.

V gene TRBV28 combines with J gene TRBJ1-5, with D perhaps matching TRBD1 (5 bases). Germline CDR1 and CDR2: MDHEN and SYDVKM. V was pared by 2 bases and J by 5 bases, with 13 bases between. The CDR3 covers 15 residues. In DNA form, the CDR3 reads TGTGCCAGCAGTTTAGGCGCCAGGGCTGATCAGCCCCAGCATTTT. Its protein is CASSLGARADQPQHF.